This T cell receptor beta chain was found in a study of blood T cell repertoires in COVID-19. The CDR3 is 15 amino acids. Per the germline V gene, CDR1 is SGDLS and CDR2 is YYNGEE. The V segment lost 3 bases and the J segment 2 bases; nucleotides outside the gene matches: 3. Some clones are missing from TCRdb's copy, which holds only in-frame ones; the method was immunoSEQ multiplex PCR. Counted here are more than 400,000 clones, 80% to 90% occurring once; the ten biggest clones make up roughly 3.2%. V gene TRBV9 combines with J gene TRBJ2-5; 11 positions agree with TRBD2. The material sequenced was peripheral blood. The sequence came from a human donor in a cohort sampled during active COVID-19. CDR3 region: CASSARLAGQETQYF. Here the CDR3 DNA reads TGTGCCAGCAGCGCAAGACTAGCGGGGCAAGAGACCCAGTACTTC.